The 22 T cell receptor beta chains given below trace back to one sample, sequenced in a study of CXCR3-negative and CXCR3-positive naive CD8 T cells. The antigens for these receptors are not known. Study-level results: TRB CDR3s of CXCR3-positive naive cells were more hydrophobic than those of CXCR3-negative naive cells.

Libraries were UMI-labeled 5' RACE TRB cDNA. TCRdb processed the 5' RACE reads again and assigns one entry to each CDR3 protein, with no DNA. This sample carries about 150,000 distinct CDR3 sequences, with 0.45% to 0.55% going to the ten biggest clones. What was sequenced was naive CXCR3+ CD8+ T cells from blood. The sample's subset: CD45RO-CCR7+CD27+CD95- naive CD8+ T cells expressing CXCR3 (TNR3+). The receptors come from a human donor in good health. Some clones in this sample may be carry-over from other donors' samples.

The chain has TRBV2 and TRBJ2-2; checking the TCRdb D call of TRBD2 is not possible without DNA. Germline values: CDR1 SNHLY, CDR2 FYNNEI. The CDR3 has 16 residues. This chain's CDR3 is CASSDASGRVTGELFF.

The chain couples TRBV7-9 to TRBJ2-5; no DNA is available, so the TRBD2 call from TCRdb remains unchecked. The CDR3 has 15 residues. CDR1 SEHNR and CDR2 FQNEAQ come from the germline V gene (reference sequence). The CDR3 sequence: CASSSEREAQETQYF.

This chain connects TRBV7-3 to TRBJ2-3; TCRdb gives TRBD2 as the D gene, but with no DNA this cannot be confirmed. From germline, CDR1 is SGHTA and CDR2 FQGTGA. The length of the CDR3 is 15 residues. CDR3: CASSPTGGRVNTQYF.

This chain connects TRBV7-9 to TRBJ2-2; absent DNA, TCRdb's TRBD1 call cannot be checked. The CDR3 spans 16 residues. Germline CDR1 is SEHNR and CDR2 is FQNEAQ (reference sequence). The CDR3 loop is CASSPRTGGDTGELFF.

The chain is built from TRBV7-8 and TRBJ2-5; TCRdb's D gene call, TRBD2, goes unchecked for lack of DNA. Germline V gene sequence: CDR1 SGHVS, CDR2 FQNEAQ. CDR3 length: 15 residues. CDR3 sequence reads: CASSFNRDFEETQYF.

The chain carries TRBV28 and TRBJ1-2; the TCRdb call, TRBD1, lacks DNA for checking. Germline V gene data show CDR1 as MDHEN and CDR2 as SYDVKM. The CDR3 loop spans 14 amino acids. CDR3: CASSLLQEVGGYTF.

The chain is built from TRBV7-9 and TRBJ2-5; checking the TCRdb D call of TRBD1 is not possible without DNA. In germline, CDR1 is SEHNR, CDR2 FQNEAQ (reference sequence). This CDR3 contains 14 residues. CDR3 protein: CASSLVEGEETQYF.

The V gene is TRBV20-1, the J gene TRBJ1-1; TCRdb selects TRBD1, and the lack of DNA leaves this call unchecked. Germline-derived CDR1 and CDR2 are DFQATT and SNEGSKA (reference sequence). The CDR3 runs 14 residues. CDR3 loop: CSAWTRTTWTEAFF.

The CDR3 loop reads CASSAPPSRYNEQFF. V usage is TRBV25-1 and J usage is TRBJ2-1; TCRdb names TRBD2, which stays unverified in the absence of DNA. The CDR3 covers 15 residues. The germline V gene has CDR1 MGHDK and CDR2 SYGVNS.

The CDR3 spells CASASGGGADTQYF. The chain employs TRBV5-6 and TRBJ2-3; TCRdb designates TRBD2, a call that cannot be tested without DNA. Per germline, CDR1 SGHDT and CDR2 YYEEEE. The CDR3 is made up of 14 amino acids.

V and J are TRBV9 and TRBJ2-1; TCRdb names TRBD2, which stays unverified in the absence of DNA. The CDR3 is made up of 16 amino acids. Germline CDR1 is SGDLS and CDR2 is YYNGEE. The CDR3 protein is CASSVVAGGNYNEQFF. The full variable domain, its missing parts supplied by reference TRBV9 and TRBJ2-1, is DSGVTQTPKHLITATGQRVTLRCSPRSGDLSVYWYQQSLDQGLQFLIQYYNGEERAKGNILERFSAQQFPDLHSELNLSSLELGDSALYFCASSVVAGGNYNEQFFGPGTRLTVL.

The chain combines TRBV9 with TRBJ2-3; TCRdb designates TRBD2, a call that cannot be tested without DNA. The CDR3 runs 16 residues. Germline V gives CDR1 SGDLS, CDR2 YYNGEE. Here the CDR3 reads CASSDGTSAYTDTQYF.

This chain links TRBV29-1 with TRBJ2-5; TCRdb names TRBD1, which stays unverified in the absence of DNA. The CDR3 is 15 residues long. CDR1 SQVTM and CDR2 ANQGSEA come from the germline V gene. CDR3 loop: CSVLRGGTDQETQYF. Full variable domain (remainder filled in from reference TRBV29-1 and TRBJ2-5): SAVISQKPSRDICQRGTSLTIQCQVDSQVTMMFWYRQQPGQSLTLIATANQGSEATYESGFVIDKFPISRPNLTFSTLTVSNMSPEDSSIYLCSVLRGGTDQETQYFGPGTRLLVL.

This chain connects TRBV5-1 to TRBJ2-5; TCRdb outputs TRBD2, but without DNA this stays unchecked. The CDR3 runs 18 residues. Germline V lookup: CDR1 SGHRS, CDR2 YFSETQ. The CDR3 protein is CASSADTLAGLARETQYF.

This sequence joins TRBV10-3 and TRBJ2-3; the TRBD1 assignment by TCRdb is unverifiable without DNA. This CDR3 region has 17 residues. Germline CDR1 and CDR2: ENHRY and SYGVKD. CDR3 sequence reads: CAISEPQRTGAVDTQYF.

The chain carries TRBV7-7 and TRBJ2-7; checking the TCRdb D call of TRBD1 is not possible without DNA. Germline-derived CDR1 and CDR2 are SSHAT and FNYEAQ (reference sequence). The CDR3 spans 17 residues. The CDR3 reads CASPETGDYRDSYEQYF.

CDR3 loop: CASSIGGTAEQYF. This sequence joins TRBV19 and TRBJ2-7; TCRdb's D gene call, TRBD1, goes unchecked for lack of DNA. The CDR3 is 13 residues long. CDR1 is LNHDA, CDR2 SQIVND, per germline (reference sequence).

The J gene is TRBJ2-3, the V gene TRBV27; TCRdb picks TRBD1, but there is no DNA to check that call. CDR1 and CDR2 (germline): MNHEY, SMNVEV (reference sequence). CDR3 length: 17 residues. The CDR3 here is CASSSTTPGQAPDTQYF.

The rearrangement links TRBV12-3 or TRBV12-4 to TRBJ2-7; the TCRdb call, TRBD2, lacks DNA for checking. The CDR3 spans 12 residues. CDR3 in amino acids: CASSTARGEQYF.

The chain employs TRBV29-1 and TRBJ2-7; without DNA, the TCRdb call of TRBD2 cannot be checked. CDR1 and CDR2 (germline): SQVTM, ANQGSEA. The CDR3 loop spans 15 amino acids. The CDR3 here is CSVEGGTSGSYEQYF.

The CDR3 loop is CAGSRQARAEAFF. The chain combines TRBV21-1 with TRBJ1-1. TRBV21-1 is deemed a pseudogene. The CDR3 contains 13 residues.

The CDR3 loop reads CASSQYNEKFF. V and J are TRBV9 and TRBJ2-1. CDR1 and CDR2 from the germline V gene are SGDLS and YYNGEE. The CDR3 extends over 11 amino acids.